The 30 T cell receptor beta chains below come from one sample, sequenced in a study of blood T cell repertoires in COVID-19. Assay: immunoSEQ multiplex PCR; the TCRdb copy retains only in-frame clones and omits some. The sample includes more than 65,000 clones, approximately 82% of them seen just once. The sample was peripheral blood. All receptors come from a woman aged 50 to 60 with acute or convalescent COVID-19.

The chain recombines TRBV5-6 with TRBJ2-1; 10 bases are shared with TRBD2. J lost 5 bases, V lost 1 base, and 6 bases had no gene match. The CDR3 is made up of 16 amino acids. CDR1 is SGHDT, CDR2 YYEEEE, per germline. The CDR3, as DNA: TGTGCCAGCAGCTTGATAAGGCTAGCGGGGGACAATGAGCAGTTCTTC. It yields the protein CASSLIRLAGDNEQFF. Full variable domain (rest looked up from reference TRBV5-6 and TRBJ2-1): DAGVTQSPTHLIKTRGQQVTLRCSPKSGHDTVSWYQQALGQGPQFIFQYYEEEERQRGNFPDRFSGHQFPNYSSELNVNALLLGDSALYLCASSLIRLAGDNEQFFGPGTRLTVL.

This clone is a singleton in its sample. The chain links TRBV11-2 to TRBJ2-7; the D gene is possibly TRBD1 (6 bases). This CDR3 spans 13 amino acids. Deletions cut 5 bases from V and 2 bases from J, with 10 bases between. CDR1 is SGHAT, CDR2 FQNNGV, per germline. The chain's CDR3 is CASSKGHPYEQYF. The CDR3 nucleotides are TGTGCCAGCAGCAAGGGACACCCCTACGAGCAGTACTTC. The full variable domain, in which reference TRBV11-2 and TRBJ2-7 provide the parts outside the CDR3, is EAGVAQSPRYKIIEKRQSVAFWCNPISGHATLYWYQQILGQGPKLLIQFQNNGVVDDSQLPKDRFSAERLKGVDSTLKIQPAKLEDSAVYLCASSKGHPYEQYFGPGTRLTVT.

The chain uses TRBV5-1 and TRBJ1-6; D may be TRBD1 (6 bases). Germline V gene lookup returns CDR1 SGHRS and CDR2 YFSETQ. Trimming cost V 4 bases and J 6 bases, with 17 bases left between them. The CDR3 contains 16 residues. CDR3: CASSPGDVLGNSPLHF. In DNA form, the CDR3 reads TGCGCCAGCAGCCCAGGGGACGTTCTTGGTAATTCACCCCTCCACTTT.

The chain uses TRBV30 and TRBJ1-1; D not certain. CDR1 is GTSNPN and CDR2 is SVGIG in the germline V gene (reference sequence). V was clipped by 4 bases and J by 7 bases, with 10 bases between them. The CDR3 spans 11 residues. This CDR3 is CAWIDTGEAFF. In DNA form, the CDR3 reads TGTGCCTGGATTGACACTGGTGAAGCTTTCTTT.

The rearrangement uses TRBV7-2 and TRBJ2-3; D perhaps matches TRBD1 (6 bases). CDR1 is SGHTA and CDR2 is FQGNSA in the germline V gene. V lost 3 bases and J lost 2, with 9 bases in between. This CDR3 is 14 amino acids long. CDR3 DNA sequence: TGTGCCAGCAGCTTGGACAGAAACACAGATACGCAGTATTTT. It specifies CASSLDRNTDTQYF.

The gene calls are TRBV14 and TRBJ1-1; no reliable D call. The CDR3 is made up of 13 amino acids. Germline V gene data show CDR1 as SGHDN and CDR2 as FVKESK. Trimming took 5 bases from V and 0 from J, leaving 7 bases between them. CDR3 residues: CASSYTLNTEAFF. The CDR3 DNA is TGTGCCAGCAGCTACACACTGAACACTGAAGCTTTCTTT.

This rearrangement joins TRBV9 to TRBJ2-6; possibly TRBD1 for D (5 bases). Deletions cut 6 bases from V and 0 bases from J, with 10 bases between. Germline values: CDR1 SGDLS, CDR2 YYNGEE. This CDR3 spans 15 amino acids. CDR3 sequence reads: CASTSGLSGANVLTF. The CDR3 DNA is TGTGCCAGCACCTCAGGGCTCTCTGGGGCCAACGTCCTGACTTTC.

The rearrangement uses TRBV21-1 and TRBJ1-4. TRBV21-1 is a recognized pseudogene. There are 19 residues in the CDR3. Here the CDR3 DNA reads TGTGCCAGCAGCAAAGATCCTCAAAAAGTTGCGGGGAGAGGAGAAAAACTGTTTTTT. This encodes CASSKDPQKVAGRGEKLFF.

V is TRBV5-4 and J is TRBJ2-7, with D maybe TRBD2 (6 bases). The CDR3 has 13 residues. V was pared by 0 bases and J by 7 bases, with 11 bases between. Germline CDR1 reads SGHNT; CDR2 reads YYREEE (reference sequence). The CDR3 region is CASSLGRGLEQYF. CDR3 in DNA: TGTGCCAGCAGCTTGGGAAGGGGACTGGAGCAGTACTTC.

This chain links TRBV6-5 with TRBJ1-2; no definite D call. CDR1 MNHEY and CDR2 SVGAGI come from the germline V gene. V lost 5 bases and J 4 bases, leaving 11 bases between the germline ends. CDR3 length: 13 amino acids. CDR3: CASSPLSPYGYTF. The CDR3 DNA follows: TGTGCCAGCAGTCCACTTTCTCCCTATGGCTACACCTTC.

The CDR3 DNA sequence: TGTGCCAGCAGCTACACAGGAACTGAAGCTTTCTTT. Translation gives CASSYTGTEAFF. The chain couples TRBV7-3 to TRBJ1-1, with D perhaps matching TRBD1 (5 bases). V was trimmed by 4 bases and J by 5 bases, leaving 8 bases between them. Looked up from germline, CDR1 is SGHTA and CDR2 is FQGTGA. The CDR3 has 12 residues.

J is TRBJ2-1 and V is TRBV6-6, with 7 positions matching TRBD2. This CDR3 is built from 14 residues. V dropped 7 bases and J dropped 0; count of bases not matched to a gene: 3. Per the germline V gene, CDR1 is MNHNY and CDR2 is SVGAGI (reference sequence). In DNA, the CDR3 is TGTGCCAGCACGGGCGGGAGCTCCTACAATGAGCAGTTCTTC. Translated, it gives CASTGGSSYNEQFF.

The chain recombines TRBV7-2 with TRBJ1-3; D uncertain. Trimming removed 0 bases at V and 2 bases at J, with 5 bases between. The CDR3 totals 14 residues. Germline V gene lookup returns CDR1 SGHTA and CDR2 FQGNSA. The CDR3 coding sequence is TGTGCCAGCAGCTTAGCCAGGACTGGAAACACCATATATTTT. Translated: CASSLARTGNTIYF.

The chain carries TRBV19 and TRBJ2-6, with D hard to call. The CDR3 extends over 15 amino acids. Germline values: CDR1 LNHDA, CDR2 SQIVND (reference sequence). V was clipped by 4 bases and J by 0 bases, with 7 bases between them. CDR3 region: CASSRHNSGANVLTF. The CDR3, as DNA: TGTGCCAGTAGTAGACACAACTCTGGGGCCAACGTCCTGACTTTC.

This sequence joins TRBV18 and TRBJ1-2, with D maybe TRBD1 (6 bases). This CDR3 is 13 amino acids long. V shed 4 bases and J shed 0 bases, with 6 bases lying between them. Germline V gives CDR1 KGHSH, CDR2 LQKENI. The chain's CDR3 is CASSQGANYGYTF. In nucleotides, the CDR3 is TGTGCCAGCTCACAGGGGGCTAACTATGGCTACACCTTC. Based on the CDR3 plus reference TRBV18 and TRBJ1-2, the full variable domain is NAGVMQNPRHLVRRRGQEARLRCSPMKGHSHVYWYRQLPEEGLKFMVYLQKENIIDESGMPKERFSAEFPKEGPSILRIQQVVRGDSAAYFCASSQGANYGYTFGSGTRLTVV.

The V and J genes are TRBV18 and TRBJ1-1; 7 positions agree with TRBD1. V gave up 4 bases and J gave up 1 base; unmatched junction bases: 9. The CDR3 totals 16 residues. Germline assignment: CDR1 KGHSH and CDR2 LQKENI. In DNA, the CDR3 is TGTGCCAGCTCACGTAACCTGGGGACAGCGAACACTGAAGCTTTCTTT. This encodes CASSRNLGTANTEAFF.

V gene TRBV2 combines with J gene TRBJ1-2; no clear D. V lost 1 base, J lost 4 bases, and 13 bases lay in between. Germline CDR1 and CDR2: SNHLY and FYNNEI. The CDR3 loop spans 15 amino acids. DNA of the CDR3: TGTGCCAGCAGTGAAGGGTTGGCACGAACCTATGGCTACACCTTC. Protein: CASSEGLARTYGYTF.

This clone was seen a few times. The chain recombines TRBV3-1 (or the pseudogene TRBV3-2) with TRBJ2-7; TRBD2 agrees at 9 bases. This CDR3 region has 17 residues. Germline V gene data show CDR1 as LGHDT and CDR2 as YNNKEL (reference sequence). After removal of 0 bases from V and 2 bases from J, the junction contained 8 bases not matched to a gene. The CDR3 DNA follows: TGTGCCAGCAGCCAAGATCTGGGCGGGAGGGCCACCTACGAGCAGTACTTC. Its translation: CASSQDLGGRATYEQYF.

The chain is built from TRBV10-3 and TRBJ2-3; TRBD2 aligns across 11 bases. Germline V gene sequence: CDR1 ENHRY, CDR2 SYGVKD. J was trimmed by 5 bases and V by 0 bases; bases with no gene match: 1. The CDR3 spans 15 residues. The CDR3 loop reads CAISESGLAGDTQYF. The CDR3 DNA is TGTGCCATCAGTGAGTCAGGACTAGCGGGAGATACGCAGTATTTT.

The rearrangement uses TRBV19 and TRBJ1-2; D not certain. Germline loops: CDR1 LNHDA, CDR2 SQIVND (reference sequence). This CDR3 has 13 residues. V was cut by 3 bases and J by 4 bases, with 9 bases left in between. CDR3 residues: CASSINGGYGYTF. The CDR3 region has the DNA TGTGCCAGTAGTATCAACGGAGGCTATGGCTACACCTTC. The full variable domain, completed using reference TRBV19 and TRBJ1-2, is DGGITQSPKYLFRKEGQNVTLSCEQNLNHDAMYWYRQDPGQGLRLIYYSQIVNDFQKGDIAEGYSVSREKKESFPLTVTSAQKNPTAFYLCASSINGGYGYTFGSGTRLTVV.

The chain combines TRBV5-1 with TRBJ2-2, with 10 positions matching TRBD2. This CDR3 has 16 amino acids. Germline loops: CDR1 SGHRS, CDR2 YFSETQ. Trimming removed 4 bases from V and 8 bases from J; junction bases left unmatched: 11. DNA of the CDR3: TGCGCCAGCAGCCGGGTTCTAGCGGGAGAGTTAGGGGAGCTGTTTTTT. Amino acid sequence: CASSRVLAGELGELFF.

DNA of the CDR3: TGTGCCAGCAGCATCCGACAGGGGAACACTGAAGCTTTCTTT. Translation gives CASSIRQGNTEAFF. V gene TRBV5-4 combines with J gene TRBJ1-1; TRBD1 agrees at 7 bases. Germline V gives CDR1 SGHNT, CDR2 YYREEE (reference sequence). Trimming took 4 bases from V and 1 from J; bases not matched to a gene: 4. This CDR3 is built from 14 residues.

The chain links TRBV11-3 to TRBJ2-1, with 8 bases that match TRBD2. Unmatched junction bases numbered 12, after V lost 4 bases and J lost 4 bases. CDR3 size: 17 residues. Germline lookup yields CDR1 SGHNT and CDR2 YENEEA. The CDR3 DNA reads TGTGCCAGCAGCTCATCAAGAGCGGGAGATTATTACAATGAGCAGTTCTTC. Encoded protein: CASSSSRAGDYYNEQFF.

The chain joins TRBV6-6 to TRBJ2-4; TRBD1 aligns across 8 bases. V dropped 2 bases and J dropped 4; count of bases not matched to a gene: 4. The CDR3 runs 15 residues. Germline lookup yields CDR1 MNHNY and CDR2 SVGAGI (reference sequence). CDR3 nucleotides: TGTGCCAGCAGTTACACCAGGACAGGGAAAAACATTCAGTACTTC. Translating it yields CASSYTRTGKNIQYF.

The CDR3 sequence: CASSSNPWARETQYF. CDR3 in DNA: TGTGCCAGCAGCTCTAATCCCTGGGCGCGAGAGACCCAGTACTTC. This sequence joins TRBV7-2 and TRBJ2-5; D unresolved. Germline loops: CDR1 SGHTA, CDR2 FQGNSA. V lost 4 bases and J 4 bases, leaving 16 bases between the germline ends. CDR3 length: 15 residues.

The CDR3 sequence: CASSLSREQPQHF. The CDR3 bases are TGTGCCAGCAGCTTATCCAGGGAACAGCCCCAGCATTTT. This chain joins TRBV7-9 and TRBJ1-5; D might be TRBD1 (5 bases). Germline V gene lookup returns CDR1 SEHNR and CDR2 FQNEAQ (reference sequence). Trimming stripped 2 bases from V and 7 bases from J, with 9 bases between. The CDR3 spans 13 residues. Using reference TRBV7-9 and TRBJ1-5 for the parts outside the CDR3, the full variable domain is DTGVSQNPRHKITKRGQNVTFRCDPISEHNRLYWYRQTLGQGPEFLTYFQNEAQLEKSRLLSDRFSAERPKGSFSTLEIQRTEQGDSAMYLCASSLSREQPQHFGDGTRLSIL.

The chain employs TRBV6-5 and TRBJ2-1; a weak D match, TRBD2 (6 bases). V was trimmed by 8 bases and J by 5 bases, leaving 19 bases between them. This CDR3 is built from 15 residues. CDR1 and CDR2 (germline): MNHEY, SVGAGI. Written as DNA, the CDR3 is TGTGCCAGCGCGAATGACATAGCGGAACACAATGAGCAGTTCTTC. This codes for CASANDIAEHNEQFF.

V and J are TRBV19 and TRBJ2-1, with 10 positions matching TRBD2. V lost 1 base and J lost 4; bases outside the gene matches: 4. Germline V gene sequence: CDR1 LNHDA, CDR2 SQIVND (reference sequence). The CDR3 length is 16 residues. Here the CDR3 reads CASSIGPSGGYNEQFF. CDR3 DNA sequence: TGTGCCAGTAGTATAGGACCTAGCGGGGGATACAATGAGCAGTTCTTC.

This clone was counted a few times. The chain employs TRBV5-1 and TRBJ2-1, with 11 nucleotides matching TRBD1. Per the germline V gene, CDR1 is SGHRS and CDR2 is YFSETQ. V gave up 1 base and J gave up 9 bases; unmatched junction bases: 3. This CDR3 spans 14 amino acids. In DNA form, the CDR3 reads TGCGCCAGCAGCTTGTTGGGGACAGGGGGTGAGCAGTTCTTC. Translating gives CASSLLGTGGEQFF. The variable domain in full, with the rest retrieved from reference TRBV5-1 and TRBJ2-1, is KAGVTQTPRYLIKTRGQQVTLSCSPISGHRSVSWYQQTPGQGLQFLFEYFSETQRNKGNFPGRFSGRQFSNSRSEMNVSTLELGDSALYLCASSLLGTGGEQFFGPGTRLTVL.

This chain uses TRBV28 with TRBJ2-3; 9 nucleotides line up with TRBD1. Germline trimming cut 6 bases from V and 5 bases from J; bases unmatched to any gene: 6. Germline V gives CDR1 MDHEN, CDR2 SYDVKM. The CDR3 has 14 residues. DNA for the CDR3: TGTGCCAGCAGCCGGGACAGGGTAGTAGATACGCAGTATTTT. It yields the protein CASSRDRVVDTQYF.